This passage covers 9 T cell receptor beta chains from one sample sequenced in a study of tumor-infiltrating lymphocytes in primary liver carcinoma. They got blood RNA out of unsorted whole blood and also pulled out germline DNA. TCR beta cDNA was reverse-transcribed from 400 to 500 ng of total RNA. The reaction used a constant-region primer and ProtoScript II reverse transcriptase. Sequencing libraries for TCR beta derived from three nested multiplex PCR rounds that used slightly modified ARM-PCR. Investigators reported that the first two PCR rounds, at around 11 cycles each, used TRBV1-TRBV30 forward primers with a C-beta reverse primer. One entry per CDR3 protein results from TCRdb running MiXCR on the multiplex PCR reads. The data contain over 250,000 distinct CDR3 sequences, 45% to 70% of them singletons. Sequenced: peripheral blood. The receptors derive from a woman in her twenties or thirties with primary liver carcinoma and hepatitis B virus infection.

This clonotype was picked up one time. This may come from a read error, since a much larger clone is one base off. The CDR3 does not end in the conserved phenylalanine or tryptophan, so this is likely a read error. The chain couples TRBV4-3 to TRBJ2-3; the D is unclear. The CDR3 loop spans 13 amino acids. V was pared by 0 bases and J by 9 bases, with 10 bases between. Germline CDR1 is LGHNA and CDR2 is YSLEER. The CDR3 protein is CASSQDRVSTQYS. The CDR3 nucleotides read TGCGCCAGCAGCCAAGATCGAGTTAGCACGCAGTATTCT.

This clonotype was found a few times. V gene TRBV30 combines with J gene TRBJ1-5, with D uncertain. The CDR3 runs 13 residues. Trimming stripped 5 bases from V and 5 bases from J, with 13 bases between. CDR1 and CDR2 (germline): GTSNPN, SVGIG (reference sequence). This CDR3 is CAWAGSGDQPQHF. CDR3 nucleotides: TGTGCCTGGGCCGGGTCCGGGGATCAGCCCCAGCATTTT. Drawing the rest from reference TRBV30 and TRBJ1-5, the complete variable domain is SQTIHQWPATLVQPVGSPLSLECTVEGTSNPNLYWYRQAAGRGLQLLFYSVGIGQISSEVPQNLSASRPQDRQFILSSKKLLLSDSGFYLCAWAGSGDQPQHFGDGTRLSIL.

On this clonotype itself: This could be a read error, since a much larger clone is one nucleotide away. V and J are TRBV4-3 and TRBJ1-2; a possible D gene is TRBD1 (6 bases). CDR1 LGHNA and CDR2 YSLEER come from the germline V gene. The CDR3 is 17 amino acids. The CDR3 protein is CASNQEGRNRVPYGYTF. The CDR3 DNA follows: TGCGCCAGCAACCAAGAAGGGCGGAACAGGGTACCCTATGGCTACACCTTC.

The rearrangement joins TRBV6-1 to TRBJ2-1; maybe TRBD1 (5 bases). The CDR3 consists of 15 residues. Germline values: CDR1 MNHNS, CDR2 SASEGT. With 0 bases removed from V and 6 bases from J, the gap between germline ends came to 12 bases. CDR3 nucleotide sequence: TGTGCCAGCAGTGAAGCGCCTACTACAGGCAATGAGCAGTTCTTC. Amino acids: CASSEAPTTGNEQFF.

On this clonotype itself: A read error may produce the germline difference seen at one junction end. The chain is built from TRBV6-5 and TRBJ2-3; 7 bases are shared with TRBD2. The CDR3 sequence is 16 residues long. Germline V gene sequence: CDR1 MNHEY, CDR2 SVGAGI. CDR3: CASSYGPREGQDMQYF. DNA for the CDR3: TGTGCCAGCAGCTATGGTCCAAGGGAGGGCCAAGATATGCAGTATTTC.

This clonotype was picked up a small number of times. The chain carries TRBV12-3 or TRBV12-4 and TRBJ2-3, with TRBD2 identical over 8 bases. The CDR3 length is 14 residues. V was pared by 5 bases and J by 3 bases, with 4 bases of the junction left unmatched. CDR3 loop: CASSSGRGTDTQYF. The DNA for the CDR3 is TGTGCCAGCAGTAGCGGGAGAGGAACAGATACGCAGTATTTT.

As to this clonotype: The CDR3 does not close with the conserved phenylalanine or tryptophan, likely indicating a read error. This chain uses TRBV12-3 or TRBV12-4 with TRBJ1-4; D call uncertain. The CDR3 is made up of 13 amino acids. V was trimmed by 10 bases and J by 5 bases, leaving 14 bases between them. This chain's CDR3 is CANNLRTNEKLFL. CDR3 nucleotide sequence: TGTGCCAACAACCTTAGGACCAATGAAAAACTGTTTTTA.

A word on this clonotype: This could be a read error, since a much larger clone is one nucleotide away. This chain joins TRBV4-3 and TRBJ2-2; TRBD1 agrees at 8 bases. This CDR3 comprises 14 residues. Germline V gene sequence: CDR1 LGHNA, CDR2 YSLEER. CDR3 coding DNA: TGCGCCAGCAGCCAAGACAGGGGGCCCGGGGAGCTGTCTTTT. Protein sequence: CASSQDRGPGELSF.

This clonotype was counted at least ten times. The genes are TRBV11-2 and TRBJ2-3; perhaps TRBD2 as D (5 bases). The germline V gene encodes CDR1 SGHAT and CDR2 FQNNGV. V shed 11 bases and J shed 9 bases, with 15 bases lying between them. The CDR3 is 11 residues long. CDR3 sequence (DNA): TGTGCCTCCCGAGGGCCAGGCACGCAGTATTTT. It is translated as CASRGPGTQYF.